This entry describes one TCR beta chain. What it binds is not known. The data stem from a study of cytomegalovirus exposure and HLA in healthy donors. General study points: For most TCR beta V segments, an earlier analysis put the productive rate at about 87% or about 30% of the time. At a 0.05 false discovery rate, a later analysis found about 17,000 TCR beta sequences to be associated with HLA alleles. In all likelihood, a cluster of highly shared sequence variants was a sequencing artifact.

It was healthy bone marrow donors who served as donors. Per germline, CDR1 SNHLY and CDR2 FYNNEI. The CDR3 contains 13 residues. Trimming left V 6 bases short and J 7 bases short, with 12 bases between. Vbeta (60) and Jbeta (13) primers were used in the PCR. The data were produced by immunoSEQ multiplex PCR, yet TCRdb's version contains in-frame clones alone and is incomplete. Of 100,000 to 150,000 clones in the sample, about 71% were seen once. What was sequenced was PBMCs. The TCR originated in a woman in her forties or fifties in good health and CMV-seronegative. The gene calls are TRBV2 and TRBJ2-2, with D tentatively TRBD1 (6 bases). CDR3 sequence reads: CASRQQGIGELFF. The CDR3 DNA is TGTGCCAGCAGGCAACAGGGTATCGGGGAGCTGTTTTTT.